This T cell receptor beta chain derives from a study of follicular helper T cells after annual influenza vaccination. Whole-study results and caveats: Undersampling of the much larger non-cTfh compartments could not be excluded for influenza clone enrichment. Change in circulating plasmablasts correlated with ICOS+CD38+ cTfh clonality change.

Germline loops: CDR1 SGHTA, CDR2 FQGNSA. The CDR3 runs 17 residues. V dropped 5 bases and J dropped 11; count of bases not matched to a gene: 19. The table came from immunoSEQ multiplex PCR; TCRdb's copy has only in-frame clones and leaves some out. The sample holds a few thousand clones, about four fifths seen once. Regarding this clone: The antigen is unknown.

As for time point: 2014-2015 season, 7 days after vaccination. This chain joins TRBV7-2 and TRBJ2-3; TRBD2 aligns across 10 bases. The sequence derives from an adult who received the influenza vaccine. The material was CXCR5- memory CD4+ T cells sorted from blood, obtained 7 days after influenza vaccination. In DNA form, the CDR3 reads TGTGCCAGCAGCCCCCGGGTAGCGGGGGGCCTAGGACGGGGGCAGTATTTT. This gives the protein CASSPRVAGGLGRGQYF. Full variable domain (remainder filled in from reference TRBV7-2 and TRBJ2-3): GAGVSQSPSNKVTEKGKDVELRCDPISGHTALYWYRQSLGQGLEFLIYFQGNSAPDKSGLPSDRFSAERTGGSVSTLTIQRTQQEDSAVYLCASSPRVAGGLGRGQYFGPGTRLTVL.